One and the same sample provided the 24 T cell receptor beta chains below, sequenced in a study of long-term antiretroviral therapy in people with HIV. A v3.0 immunoSEQ assay was performed at survey level. Only in-frame clones appear in the TCRdb table, and some are missing; sequencing was by immunoSEQ multiplex PCR. The sample lists some 10,000 clones, 81% occurring once. The sample consisted of unsorted PBMCs, taken 0.7 years after starting antiretroviral therapy. The receptors stem from a man aged 35 to 55 with HIV.

The CDR3 protein is CASRPTGVSYEQYF. CDR3 sequence (DNA): TGTGCCAGCAGGCCTACAGGAGTCTCCTACGAGCAGTACTTC. The J gene is TRBJ2-7, the V gene TRBV28; possibly TRBD1 for D (5 bases). CDR1 MDHEN and CDR2 SYDVKM come from the germline V gene. Trimming stripped 6 bases from V and 0 bases from J, with 12 bases between. The CDR3 covers 14 residues. The variable domain in full, completed from reference TRBV28 and TRBJ2-7, reads DVKVTQSSRYLVKRTGEKVFLECVQDMDHENMFWYRQDPGLGLRLIYFSYDVKMKEKGDIPEGYSVSREKKERFSLILESASTNQTSMYLCASRPTGVSYEQYFGPGTRLTVT.

The rearrangement links TRBV7-3 to TRBJ2-3, with 8 bases identical to TRBD2. The CDR3 is 15 amino acids. Germline CDR1 and CDR2: SGHTA and FQGTGA. V trimming: 6 bases; J trimming: 1 base; junction bases outside the gene matches: 6. Here the CDR3 DNA reads TGTGCCAGCAGTTCCCTAGCGGGCCGCACAGATACGCAGTATTTT. Translated, it gives CASSSLAGRTDTQYF.

V usage is TRBV7-6 and J usage is TRBJ1-4, with TRBD1 matching over 7 bases. The CDR3 length is 16 residues. The junction had 10 bases not matched to a gene; V was cut back by 5 bases and J by 4 bases. CDR1 is SGHVS and CDR2 is FNYEAQ in the germline V gene. The CDR3 loop is CASSLDHRGGNEKLFF. For the CDR3, the DNA is TGTGCCAGCAGCCTAGACCACAGGGGTGGTAATGAAAAACTGTTTTTT.

V is TRBV19 and J is TRBJ1-1; 9 bases are shared with TRBD1. The germline V gene encodes CDR1 LNHDA and CDR2 SQIVND (reference sequence). V dropped 4 bases and J dropped 1; count of bases not matched to a gene: 7. The CDR3 loop spans 16 amino acids. CDR3 sequence: CASSTNRGPRNTEAFF. The DNA for the CDR3 is TGTGCCAGTAGTACCAACAGGGGGCCTAGGAACACTGAAGCTTTCTTT.

The chain is built from TRBV28 and TRBJ2-1, with 10 bases fitting TRBD2. CDR1 and CDR2 (germline): MDHEN, SYDVKM. The CDR3 length is 16 residues. V lost 6 bases and J lost 7; bases outside the gene matches: 12. The chain's CDR3 is CASRLEAGGWGNEQFF. The CDR3 region has the DNA TGTGCCAGCAGGCTGGAAGCGGGAGGGTGGGGGAATGAGCAGTTCTTC.

This clone was seen just once. The J gene is TRBJ1-3, the V gene TRBV5-4, with 7 bases that match TRBD1. J lost 1 base, V lost 0 bases, and 4 bases had no gene match. The CDR3 is 16 amino acids. From germline, CDR1 is SGHNT and CDR2 YYREEE (reference sequence). CDR3 protein: CASSLETGRSGNTIYF. CDR3 bases: TGTGCCAGCAGCTTGGAGACAGGGCGGTCTGGAAACACCATATATTTT.

CDR3 amino acids: CASSKYNEQFF. The CDR3 bases are TGTGCCAGCAGCAAATACAATGAGCAGTTCTTC. V gene TRBV27 combines with J gene TRBJ2-1; D gene ambiguous. This CDR3 spans 11 amino acids. With 6 bases removed from V and 4 bases from J, the gap between germline ends came to 4 bases. Germline V gene lookup returns CDR1 MNHEY and CDR2 SMNVEV (reference sequence).

This chain connects TRBV19 to TRBJ2-7; possibly TRBD2 for D (6 bases). Trimming left V 5 bases short and J 3 bases short, with 11 bases between. The CDR3 sequence is 13 residues long. Per the germline V gene, CDR1 is LNHDA and CDR2 is SQIVND (reference sequence). This CDR3 is CASSDGRIYEQYF. The DNA for the CDR3 is TGTGCCAGTAGTGACGGGAGAATCTACGAGCAGTACTTC.

This clone has just a few counts. The rearrangement links TRBV2 to TRBJ2-1; TRBD2 matches at 7 bases. The trim removed 3 bases at V and 6 bases at J, leaving 5 bases unmatched. There are 14 residues in the CDR3. Looked up from germline, CDR1 is SNHLY and CDR2 is FYNNEI. CDR3 amino acids: CASSEQSGANEQFF. The CDR3 nucleotides read TGTGCCAGCAGTGAGCAAAGCGGGGCCAATGAGCAGTTCTTC.

The CDR3 is CASSEGQANTEAFF. The DNA of the CDR3 is TGTGCCAGCAGTGAGGGACAGGCGAACACTGAAGCTTTCTTT. This chain connects TRBV6-1 to TRBJ1-1; TRBD1 matches 8 bases. The CDR3 runs to 14 residues. J lost 1 base, V lost 3 bases, and 1 base had no gene match. Germline V gene lookup returns CDR1 MNHNS and CDR2 SASEGT.

This clone showed up just once. The J gene is TRBJ2-7, the V gene TRBV6-6; 7 bases match TRBD1. This CDR3 comprises 16 residues. The germline V gene has CDR1 MNHNY and CDR2 SVGAGI (reference sequence). After removal of 6 bases from V and 2 bases from J, the junction contained 13 bases not matched to a gene. The CDR3 loop reads CASSPRSETGTYEQYF. In DNA, the CDR3 is TGTGCCAGCAGCCCTCGGTCCGAGACAGGGACCTACGAGCAGTACTTC.

The chain employs TRBV10-3 and TRBJ2-5; D may be TRBD1 (6 bases). V lost 4 bases and J 2 bases, leaving 8 bases between the germline ends. Germline V lookup: CDR1 ENHRY, CDR2 SYGVKD. The CDR3 runs to 13 residues. The CDR3 DNA sequence: TGTGCCATCAGTGGGACAGCTCAAGAGACCCAGTACTTC. Amino acids: CAISGTAQETQYF.

The chain combines TRBV28 with TRBJ2-1; D might be TRBD2 (5 bases). The CDR3 loop spans 15 amino acids. Trimming cost V 5 bases and J 1 base, with 12 bases left between them. CDR1 is MDHEN and CDR2 is SYDVKM in the germline V gene. The CDR3 is CASSPLVRSYNEQFF. The DNA of the CDR3 is TGTGCCAGCAGTCCACTAGTTAGGTCCTACAATGAGCAGTTCTTC.

This rearrangement joins TRBV30 to TRBJ2-2; D is possibly TRBD1 (5 bases). CDR1 is GTSNPN, CDR2 SVGIG, per germline (reference sequence). Trimming removed 3 bases from V and 0 bases from J, with 11 bases in between. The length of the CDR3 is 15 residues. The CDR3 DNA sequence: TGTGCCTGGAGAAGGGCAGGGACGAACACCGGGGAGCTGTTTTTT. It encodes CAWRRAGTNTGELFF.

This chain connects TRBV27 to TRBJ2-7, with a tentative D call TRBD2 (6 bases). The CDR3 length is 15 residues. Looked up from germline, CDR1 is MNHEY and CDR2 is SMNVEV (reference sequence). Trimming cost V 2 bases and J 3 bases, with 14 bases left between them. The CDR3: CASSLTQGGIYEQYF. CDR3 coding DNA: TGTGCCAGCAGTTTAACTCAGGGCGGGATCTACGAGCAGTACTTC.

The gene calls are TRBV4-2 and TRBJ2-7, with TRBD1 matching 9 bases. The length of the CDR3 is 15 residues. Germline lookup yields CDR1 LGHNA and CDR2 YNFKEQ. With V trimmed by 0 bases and J by 4 bases, 4 bases remained unmatched. The CDR3 sequence: CASSQDRDRVYEQYF. The DNA for the CDR3 is TGTGCCAGCAGCCAAGACCGGGACAGGGTTTACGAGCAGTACTTC.

The DNA for the CDR3 is TGTGCCAGCAGACGACTGACAGGCCACGAGCAGTACTTC. Translating gives CASRRLTGHEQYF. The rearrangement joins TRBV28 to TRBJ2-7; TRBD1 is a possible D gene (6 bases). The length of the CDR3 is 13 residues. V shed 6 bases and J shed 5 bases, with 14 bases lying between them. CDR1 is MDHEN and CDR2 is SYDVKM in the germline V gene.

This rearrangement joins TRBV7-2 to TRBJ2-2; D possibly corresponds to TRBD2 (6 bases). The germline V gene has CDR1 SGHTA and CDR2 FQGNSA. Trimming pared 6 bases from V and 1 base from J, leaving 12 bases between. This CDR3 has 15 amino acids. DNA for the CDR3: TGTGCCAGCAGGTCCGTGGGGGGGAACACCGGGGAGCTGTTTTTT. It specifies CASRSVGGNTGELFF.

This clone was detected a few times. V is TRBV27 and J is TRBJ2-1; D not certain. The V end was cut by 8 bases, the J end by 1 base, with 6 bases between. Per germline, CDR1 MNHEY and CDR2 SMNVEV (reference sequence). CDR3 length equals 12 residues. CDR3 in amino acids: CASRLSYNEQFF. DNA of the CDR3: TGTGCCAGCCGGTTGTCCTACAATGAGCAGTTCTTC.

This chain joins TRBV6-6 and TRBJ1-2, with D possibly being TRBD1 (6 bases). Germline assignment: CDR1 MNHNY and CDR2 SVGAGI (reference sequence). The length of the CDR3 is 13 residues. Deletions cut 5 bases from V and 2 bases from J, with 9 bases between. DNA for the CDR3: TGTGCCAGCAGTCAACAGGGAAACTATGGCTACACCTTC. This translates into CASSQQGNYGYTF.

V gene TRBV6-5 combines with J gene TRBJ1-1; a weak D match, TRBD1 (6 bases). This CDR3 has 15 amino acids. V gave up 8 bases and J gave up 5 bases, with 21 bases separating them. Germline CDR1 is MNHEY and CDR2 is SVGAGI. The CDR3 nucleotides read TGTGCCAGCTCCTTGCAAAACACAGGGAATACTGAAGCTTTCTTT. This sequence encodes CASSLQNTGNTEAFF.

The chain couples TRBV5-1 to TRBJ2-3; unclear D gene. Germline V CDR1 and CDR2: SGHRS, YFSETQ. The V gene lost 5 bases and the J gene lost 2 bases, with 15 bases spanning the gap. This CDR3 has 15 residues. The CDR3 region is CASRLTWASTDTQYF. For the CDR3, the DNA is TGCGCCAGCAGACTGACCTGGGCTTCCACAGATACGCAGTATTTT.

Only one count was recorded for this clone. The chain employs TRBV6-5 and TRBJ1-2, with D unclear. CDR3 length: 13 amino acids. Germline CDR1 is MNHEY and CDR2 is SVGAGI. V dropped 5 bases and J dropped 4 bases, with 11 bases sitting between them. This CDR3 reads CASSPPGSYGYTF. DNA of the CDR3: TGTGCCAGCAGTCCCCCTGGGAGCTATGGCTACACCTTC.

V gene TRBV30 combines with J gene TRBJ1-6; tentative D call: TRBD1 (6 bases). Germline loops: CDR1 GTSNPN, CDR2 SVGIG (reference sequence). The ends were cut back, 4 bases at V and 5 bases at J, with 12 bases in the middle. This CDR3 is built from 14 residues. CDR3 sequence reads: CAWIGQSNNSPLHF. CDR3 DNA sequence: TGTGCCTGGATCGGACAGTCAAATAATTCACCCCTCCACTTT.